This T cell receptor beta chain was recorded in a study of blood T cell repertoires in COVID-19 (dated by TCRdb to 2019 to 2021). Broadly, across the study: Samples from collaborators originated in the United States, Italy and Spain and spanned both the acute and convalescent phases of COVID-19. Subjects who had been exposed to COVID-19, were actively infected with it, or had recovered from it provided the deeply sampled blood TCRbeta repertoires that made up the dataset. A freely available public database, intended as a resource for researchers studying the immune response to SARS-CoV-2, is where the repertoires were released. Nearly every sample came with metadata listing a de-identified subject ID, COVID-19 status, age in years and sex. Where available, HLA class I and class II types were obtained from metadata supplied by the sample provider rather than from assay-based typing. The prospective study material was composed of cDNA or gDNA derived from T cells, B-cell-depleted T cells, or PBMCs. Samples came from the ongoing ImmuneRACE study (first 160 participants) plus 1,254 subjects from 6 global collaborators.

Inclusive of the bounding cysteine and phenylalanine, the CDR3 is 13 residues long. Only CDR3 DNA is held: 39 bases, read in frame from base 1. Between the V and J ends, shortened by 0 bases and 3 bases respectively, the junction contains 5 bases. CDR1 and CDR2 are read off the germline V gene as SGDLS and YYNGEE. A word on this clone: Its antigen is currently not known. Base qualities are not at hand, and no much larger clone is one base apart.

At one collaborating source in Seattle, patients were enrolled during active infection and were followed longitudinally through the course of disease. Whole blood was collected in K2EDTA tubes by collaborating institutions according to the institutions' own protocols. For TCRbeta analysis, collaborators shipped samples in one of three forms: frozen whole blood, isolated PBMCs, or DNA extracted from either of those sample types. TCRbeta CDR3 regions were amplified from genomic DNA by means of the immunoSEQ Assay, a bias-controlled multiplex PCR. The source study handled its data this way. Nucleated cell counts per sample were estimated from amplification of reference gene primers within the assay. To quantify the absolute abundance of each unique TCRbeta CDR3 rearrangement, sequence reads were collapsed and filtered. For each sample, productive Simpson clonality was calculated as the square root of Simpson's diversity index over productive rearrangements. The table comes from immuneACCESS by way of TCRdb, which keeps in-frame sequences with V and J called. Part of the clones is missing from these tables; in studies checked, under half for an unresolved V gene and the rest for unknown reasons. That table furnishes V, J and clone size, whereas the DNA furnished D and trimming. Across this sample there are 80,000 to 100,000 clones, with 85% to 90% seen only once. Around 2% of the sample comes from the top ten.

The paper's findings and limits, for the study overall: The amount of clinical and demographic metadata varied by source and participant and was provided uncurated.

The sample was peripheral blood. The chain uses TRBV9 and TRBJ2-3; no D gene call is confident. This clonotype was obtained from a man aged 45-60 years with COVID-19, enrolled during active disease. The CDR3 in this case is CASSVEPTDTQYF. The DNA sequence follows: TGTGCCAGCAGCGTAGAGCCAACAGATACGCAGTATTTT. Joined to the reference TRBV9 and TRBJ2-3 proteins, this CDR3 gives the full variable domain: DSGVTQTPKHLITATGQRVTLRCSPRSGDLSVYWYQQSLDQGLQFLIQYYNGEERAKGNILERFSAQQFPDLHSELNLSSLELGDSALYFCASSVEPTDTQYFGPGTRLTVL.